Given below is one T cell receptor (beta chain) in context. This entry comes from a study of control samples from healthy donors and cancer patients. CDR1 LNHDA and CDR2 SQIVND come from the germline V gene (reference sequence). The CDR3 runs to 14 residues. Trimming cost V 5 bases and J 4 bases, with 12 bases left between them. Sequencing was performed with immunoSEQ multiplex PCR; in TCRdb, only in-frame clones are kept and a portion is missing. The repertoire includes about 75,000 clones, about 80% of them detected once, and less than 15% sits in the top ten. The receptor's source is a man aged 45-60 years in good health. V usage is TRBV19 and J usage is TRBJ2-1, with D perhaps TRBD2 (6 bases). Sequencing input: blood. The chain's CDR3 is CASSPGLRYNEQFF. The CDR3 DNA reads TGTGCCAGTAGTCCGGGACTTAGATACAATGAGCAGTTCTTC.